This passage covers 18 T cell receptor beta chains from one sample sequenced in a study of T-cell reconstitution after alpha-beta-depleted transplantation in children. Using unique molecular identifiers, the investigators prepared the TCRbeta library. TCRdb ran MiXCR on the PCR reads and lists one entry per CDR3 protein. The table includes around 480,000 distinct CDR3 sequences, approximately 29% detected once. The sequencing here drew on PBMCs from the stem cell graft donor, taken from the stem cell graft. The receptors shown here come from a human donor who donated a stem cell graft to a child with aplastic anemia.

The V and J genes are TRBV5-1 and TRBJ2-7; 9 bases fit TRBD1. The length of the CDR3 is 14 residues. V lost 2 bases, J lost 2 bases, and 2 bases stayed unmatched. In germline, CDR1 is SGHRS, CDR2 YFSETQ. The CDR3 sequence is CASSFGTGTYEQYV. The DNA for the CDR3 is TGCGCCAGCAGCTTCGGGACAGGGACCTACGAGCAGTACGTC.

The CDR3 coding sequence is TGCAGTGCTAGTTCCGGGCCGAACGAGCAGTACTTC. Its protein product is CSASSGPNEQYF. This rearrangement joins TRBV20-1 to TRBJ2-7; D is ambiguous. Germline V gives CDR1 DFQATT, CDR2 SNEGSKA (reference sequence). Trimming stripped 3 bases from V and 5 bases from J, with 11 bases between. This CDR3 region has 12 residues.

This clonotype was observed a handful of times. The rearrangement joins TRBV6-2 or TRBV6-3 to TRBJ2-4; D gene ambiguous. The CDR3 has 15 amino acids. CDR1 and CDR2 (germline): MNHEY, SVGEGT. V was trimmed by 5 bases and J by 0 bases, leaving 11 bases between them. CDR3 sequence (DNA): TGTGCCAGCAGTCAACTCGCCATAGCCAAAAACATTCAGTACTTC. Its translation: CASSQLAIAKNIQYF.

The rearrangement uses TRBV12-3 or TRBV12-4 and TRBJ1-2, with a weak D call TRBD1 (5 bases). Deletions cut 4 bases from V and 1 base from J, with 10 bases between. The CDR3 is 14 amino acids. The chain's CDR3 is CASSYRDGNYGYTF. The CDR3 DNA reads as TGTGCCAGCAGTTACCGGGACGGTAACTATGGCTACACCTTC.

The chain carries TRBV6-4 and TRBJ2-1; 8 positions agree with TRBD2. The CDR3 contains 16 residues. Losses at the gene ends were 2 bases for V and 3 bases for J; bases not matched to a gene: 6. Germline lookup yields CDR1 MRHNA and CDR2 SNTAGT. The CDR3 is CASSDETGGSYNEQFF. CDR3 coding DNA: TGTGCCAGCAGTGACGAGACGGGAGGGAGCTACAATGAGCAGTTCTTC.

This chain uses TRBV7-6 with TRBJ2-5; D is unclear. Germline V gives CDR1 SGHVS, CDR2 FNYEAQ. Trimming removed 1 base from V and 5 bases from J, with 14 bases in between. This CDR3 spans 15 amino acids. CDR3 sequence reads: CASSLVTVEVETQYF. The CDR3, as DNA: TGTGCCAGCAGCTTAGTTACGGTAGAGGTGGAGACCCAGTACTTC.

The chain has TRBV12-3 or TRBV12-4 and TRBJ1-5, with a tentative D call TRBD1 (5 bases). This CDR3 is built from 17 residues. Between the trimmed V and J ends, which lost 4 bases and 0 bases, there was a span of 16 bases. CDR3 loop: CASSSGTGGYSNQPQHF. As DNA, the CDR3 is TGTGCCAGCAGTTCCGGGACGGGAGGCTATAGCAATCAGCCCCAGCATTTT.

This clonotype was seen a few times. The chain recombines TRBV12-3 or TRBV12-4 with TRBJ2-1, with 11 bases aligning to TRBD2. The length of the CDR3 is 14 residues. Trimming cost V 6 bases and J 8 bases; bases outside gene matches: 6. The CDR3 DNA follows: TGTGCCAGCAGCCTAGCGGGAGGTATCTATGAGCAGTTCTTC. Its protein product is CASSLAGGIYEQFF.

The rearrangement uses TRBV5-5 and TRBJ1-2; TRBD1 might be the D (5 bases). Germline V lookup: CDR1 SGHKS, CDR2 YYEKEE (reference sequence). Trimming cost V 1 base and J 4 bases, with 8 bases left between them. The CDR3 runs 13 residues. This CDR3 is CASSLSGVYGYTF. The CDR3 DNA follows: TGTGCCAGCAGCTTGTCGGGGGTCTATGGCTACACCTTC. The full variable domain, with the rest looked up from reference TRBV5-5 and TRBJ1-2, is DAGVTQSPTHLIKTRGQQVTLRCSPISGHKSVSWYQQVLGQGPQFIFQYYEKEERGRGNFPDRFSARQFPNYSSELNVNALLLGDSALYLCASSLSGVYGYTFGSGTRLTVV.

The chain is built from TRBV4-3 and TRBJ2-1, with 11 bases that match TRBD2. The J segment lost 14 bases and the V segment lost 5 bases, leaving 11 bases of the junction unmatched. Germline loops: CDR1 LGHNA, CDR2 YSLEER. The CDR3 spans 14 residues. The CDR3 DNA sequence: TGCGCCAGCAGCGGATCAAAGACTAGCGGGATAGAGTTCTTC. It codes for CASSGSKTSGIEFF.

This clonotype was seen more than once but under ten times. The chain combines TRBV29-1 with TRBJ1-2; D unresolved. This CDR3 region has 15 residues. The germline V and J ends were trimmed by 0 bases and 0 bases, with 11 bases remaining between them. Per germline, CDR1 SQVTM and CDR2 ANQGSEA. The CDR3 is CSVEDREETNYGYTF. CDR3 DNA: TGCAGCGTTGAAGATCGAGAAGAGACTAACTATGGCTACACCTTC.

The table lists this clonotype with a few counts. The chain is built from TRBV6-5 and TRBJ1-6; D gene unclear. V was cut by 0 bases and J by 12 bases, with 12 bases left in between. Germline loops: CDR1 MNHEY, CDR2 SVGAGI. The CDR3 loop spans 14 amino acids. CDR3 sequence reads: CASSYSQSAEPLHF. CDR3 sequence (DNA): TGTGCCAGCAGTTACTCACAGTCCGCCGAACCCCTCCACTTT.

The sample holds a few counts of this clonotype. Here the CDR3 DNA reads TGTGCCAGCTCACCAAAACGGGGGTTCGGTGAGCAGTTCTTC. Encoded protein: CASSPKRGFGEQFF. The chain joins TRBV18 to TRBJ2-1, with a tentative D call TRBD2 (6 bases). The CDR3 consists of 14 residues. V lost 2 bases to trimming and J lost 9 bases, with 14 bases between them. Per the germline V gene, CDR1 is KGHSH and CDR2 is LQKENI.

This chain links TRBV14 with TRBJ1-1, with no clear D. CDR1 and CDR2 (germline): SGHDN, FVKESK. The V end lost 4 bases, the J end lost 2 bases, and 14 bases lay between the germline ends. The CDR3 has 15 amino acids. The chain's CDR3 is CASSRHGMINTEAFF. CDR3 bases: TGTGCCAGCAGCCGACATGGTATGATAAACACTGAAGCTTTCTTT.

The chain joins TRBV5-1 to TRBJ2-1; D is unresolved. This CDR3 comprises 15 residues. V lost 1 base and J 5 bases, leaving 13 bases between the germline ends. The germline CDR1 and CDR2 sequences are SGHRS and YFSETQ. The CDR3 DNA sequence: TGCGCCAGCAGCTTGTCAGGCCAGATCAACAATGAGCAGTTCTTC. Encoded protein: CASSLSGQINNEQFF.

This clonotype occurred a few times. The CDR3 region is CASSLAGRGNTDTQYF. For the CDR3, the DNA is TGTGCCAGCAGCTTAGCTGGCAGGGGAAACACAGATACGCAGTATTTT. The rearrangement uses TRBV7-2 and TRBJ2-3, with D tentatively TRBD1 (6 bases). CDR1 SGHTA and CDR2 FQGNSA come from the germline V gene. The V end was cut by 0 bases, the J end by 2 bases, with 12 bases between. The CDR3 is made up of 16 amino acids.

This clonotype was counted only a few times. This chain links TRBV7-2 with TRBJ1-2; the D gene is possibly TRBD1 (5 bases). CDR1 and CDR2 (germline): SGHTA, FQGNSA. This CDR3 contains 14 residues. Deletions cut 5 bases from V and 2 bases from J, with 12 bases between. This CDR3 reads CASSPNRDNYGYTF. DNA for the CDR3: TGTGCCAGCAGCCCCAACCGGGACAACTATGGCTACACCTTC.

CDR3 sequence reads: CASSLAGGTAEAFF. In nucleotides, the CDR3 is TGTGCCAGCAGTTTGGCGGGGGGGACCGCAGAAGCTTTCTTT. The genes are TRBV12-3 or TRBV12-4 and TRBJ1-1, with TRBD1 as a possible D gene (5 bases). This CDR3 contains 14 residues. With 3 bases removed from V and 8 bases from J, the gap between germline ends came to 16 bases.